Reported below is one T cell receptor beta chain. The data were taken from a study of shared clonotypes between healthy human individuals. Germline V gene sequence: CDR1 SGDLS, CDR2 YYNGEE. Trimming at V came to 3 bases and at J to 3 bases, leaving 8 bases not matched to a gene. CDR3 length: 15 residues. Using immunoSEQ multiplex PCR, the repertoire was profiled, and TCRdb retains in-frame clones only, with some absent. The repertoire holds about 690,000 clones, 90% seen once, with 34% in the top ten. The specimen sequenced was memory CD8+ T cells from PBMCs. Stated subset: CD45RO+ cells pooled with CCR7-negative TemRA cells. The clonotype comes from a man between 18 and 29 years old in good health. Some clones in this sample may be carry-over from other donors' samples. The chain recombines TRBV9 with TRBJ2-7, with 8 bases identical to TRBD2. CDR3 sequence (DNA): TGTGCCAGCAGCGGATGGGCCAGCGGGAGCTACGAGCAGTACTTC. Protein sequence: CASSGWASGSYEQYF.